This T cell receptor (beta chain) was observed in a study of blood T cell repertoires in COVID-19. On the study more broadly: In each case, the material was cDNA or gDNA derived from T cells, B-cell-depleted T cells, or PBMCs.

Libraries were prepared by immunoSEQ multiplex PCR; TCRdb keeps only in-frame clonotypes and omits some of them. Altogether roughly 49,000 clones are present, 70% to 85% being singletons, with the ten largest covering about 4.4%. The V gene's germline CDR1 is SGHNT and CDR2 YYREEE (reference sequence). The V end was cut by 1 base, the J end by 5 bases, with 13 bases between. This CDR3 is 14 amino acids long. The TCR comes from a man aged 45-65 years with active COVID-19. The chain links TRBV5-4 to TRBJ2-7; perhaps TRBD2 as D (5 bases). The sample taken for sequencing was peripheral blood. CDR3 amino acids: CASSLMIRGHEQYF. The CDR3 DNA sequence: TGTGCCAGCAGCTTGATGATCCGGGGTCACGAGCAGTACTTC. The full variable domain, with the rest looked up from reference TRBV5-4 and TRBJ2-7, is ETGVTQSPTHLIKTRGQQVTLRCSSQSGHNTVSWYQQALGQGPQFIFQYYREEENGRGNFPPRFSGLQFPNYSSELNVNALELDDSALYLCASSLMIRGHEQYFGPGTRLTVT.